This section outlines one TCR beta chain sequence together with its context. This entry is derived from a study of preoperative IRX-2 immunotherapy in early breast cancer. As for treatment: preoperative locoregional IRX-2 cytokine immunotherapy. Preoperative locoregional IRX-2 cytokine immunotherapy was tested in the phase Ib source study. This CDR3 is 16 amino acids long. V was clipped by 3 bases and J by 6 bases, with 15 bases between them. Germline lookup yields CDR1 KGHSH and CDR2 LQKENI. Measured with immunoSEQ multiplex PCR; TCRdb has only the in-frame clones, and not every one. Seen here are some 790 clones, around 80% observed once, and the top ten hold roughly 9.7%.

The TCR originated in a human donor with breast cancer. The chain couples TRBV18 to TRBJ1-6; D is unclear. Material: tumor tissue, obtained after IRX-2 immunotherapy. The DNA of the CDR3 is TGTGCCAGCTCACCGGCGAGTGTCCGGGGTAATTCACCCCTCCACTTT. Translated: CASSPASVRGNSPLHF.